This T cell receptor (beta chain) was obtained from a study of radiotherapy plus CTLA-4 blockade in lung cancer. Across the whole study: Of the patients, 15% to 20% showed objective responses and roughly 31% attained disease control. General study results and limits: The authors reported that early blood T cell clone dynamics, with interferon-beta, best predicted response. After treatment with radiotherapy plus ipilimumab, TCR clones that came from the tumor expanded in blood.

Those patients who had chemo-refractory metastatic non-small-cell lung cancer were given focal radiation along with CTLA-4 blockade through ipilimumab. Profiling relied on immunoSEQ multiplex PCR, and the TCRdb table lists in-frame clones only, not all of them. The table records 45,000 or so clones, around nine tenths of them present only once. This clone was found a few times. Antigen: not known. V gave up 5 bases and J gave up 11 bases, with 12 bases separating them. Germline V CDR1 and CDR2: SEHNR, FQNEAQ (reference sequence). There are 11 residues in the CDR3. This TCR was recovered from a human donor with non-small cell lung cancer whose response to radiotherapy plus ipilimumab could not be evaluated. V usage is TRBV7-9 and J usage is TRBJ1-1, with D maybe TRBD1 (5 bases). The source was peripheral blood, collected from a patient treated with radiotherapy plus ipilimumab. The chain's CDR3 is CASSAGRWAFF. The CDR3 region has the DNA TGTGCCAGCAGCGCAGGGAGGTGGGCTTTCTTT.